The entry below gives a single T cell receptor (beta chain) sequence along with its context. Its antigen is not identified. Given a much more abundant clone one base away, this may be a read error. Amplified regions were TCR beta CDR3 sequences from RNA transcripts. An initial round of RT-PCR targeting the TCR CDR3 relied on the HTBI primer set. From the multiplex PCR reads, TCRdb called clonotypes with MiXCR, one entry per CDR3 protein. The table has roughly 400,000 distinct CDR3 sequences, roughly 13% seen once. The data originate from a study of T cells in Graves' hyperthyroidism and ophthalmopathy. General study results and limits: Among clonotypes expanded in thyroid above 0.001, most were also found in blood.

For the diagnoses, clinical symptoms, serum thyroxine and TRAb, thyroid ultrasound and orbital computed tomography were used. V was pared by 6 bases and J by 12 bases, with 15 bases between. This CDR3 has 12 residues. From germline, CDR1 is SNHLY and CDR2 FYNNEI. This receptor was taken from a man in his fifties with Graves' ophthalmopathy. The sequenced sample consisted of blood. J is TRBJ2-1 and V is TRBV2; D assignment may be TRBD1 or TRBD2 (5 bases each). Here the CDR3 reads CASSRGRMGQFF. For the CDR3, the DNA is TGTGCCAGCAGCCGGGGACGGATGGGGCAGTTCTTC.